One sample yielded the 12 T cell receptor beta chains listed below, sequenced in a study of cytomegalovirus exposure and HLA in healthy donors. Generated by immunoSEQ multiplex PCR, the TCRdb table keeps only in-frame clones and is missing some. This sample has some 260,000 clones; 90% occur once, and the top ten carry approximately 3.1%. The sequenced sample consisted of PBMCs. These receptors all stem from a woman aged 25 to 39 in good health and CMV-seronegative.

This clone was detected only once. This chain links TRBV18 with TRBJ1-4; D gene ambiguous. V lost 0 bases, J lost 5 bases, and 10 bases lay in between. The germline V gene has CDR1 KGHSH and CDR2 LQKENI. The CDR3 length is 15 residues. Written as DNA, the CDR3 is TGTGCCAGCTCACCACCGATGAGGAGCAATGAAAAACTGTTTTTT. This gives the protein CASSPPMRSNEKLFF.

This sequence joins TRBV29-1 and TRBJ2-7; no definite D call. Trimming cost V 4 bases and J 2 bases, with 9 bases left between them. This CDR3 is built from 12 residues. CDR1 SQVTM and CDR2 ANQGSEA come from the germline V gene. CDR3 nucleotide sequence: TGCAGCGTTGGGTTAGGAACCTACGAGCAGTACTTC. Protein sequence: CSVGLGTYEQYF.

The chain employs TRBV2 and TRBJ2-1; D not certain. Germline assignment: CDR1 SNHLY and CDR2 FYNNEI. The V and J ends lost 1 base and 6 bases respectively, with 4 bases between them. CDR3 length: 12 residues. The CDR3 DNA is TGTGCCAGCAGTGAAGACCTCAATGAGCAGTTCTTC. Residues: CASSEDLNEQFF.

The DNA for the CDR3 is TGTGCCAGCAGCTCTACTAGCGGGAGCTCCTACAATGAGCAGTTCTTC. It translates to CASSSTSGSSYNEQFF. The V gene is TRBV5-4, the J gene TRBJ2-1, with 11 bases identical to TRBD2. J lost 0 bases, V lost 3 bases, and 2 bases had no gene match. Germline V lookup: CDR1 SGHNT, CDR2 YYREEE (reference sequence). The CDR3 has 16 amino acids.

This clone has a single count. The CDR3 region has the DNA TGTGCCAGCAGCATAAGCGGGAGAACGAATGAGCAGTTCTTC. Its protein is CASSISGRTNEQFF. This chain links TRBV5-6 with TRBJ2-1; 8 nucleotides line up with TRBD2. The CDR3 sequence is 14 residues long. Germline loops: CDR1 SGHDT, CDR2 YYEEEE. Unmatched junction bases numbered 7, after V lost 4 bases and J lost 7 bases.

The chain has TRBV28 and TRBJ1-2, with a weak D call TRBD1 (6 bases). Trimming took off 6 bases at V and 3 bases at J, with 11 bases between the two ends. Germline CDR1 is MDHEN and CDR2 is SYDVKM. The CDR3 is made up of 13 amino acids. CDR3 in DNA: TGTGCCAGCAGCAGCCCAGGGGACTATGGCTACACCTTC. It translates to CASSSPGDYGYTF.

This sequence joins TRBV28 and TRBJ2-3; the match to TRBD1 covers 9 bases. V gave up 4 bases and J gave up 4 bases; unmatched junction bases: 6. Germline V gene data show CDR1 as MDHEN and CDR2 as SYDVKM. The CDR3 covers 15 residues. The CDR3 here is CASSSLGTGPDTQYF. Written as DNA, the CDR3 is TGTGCCAGCAGTTCTCTCGGGACAGGGCCAGATACGCAGTATTTT.

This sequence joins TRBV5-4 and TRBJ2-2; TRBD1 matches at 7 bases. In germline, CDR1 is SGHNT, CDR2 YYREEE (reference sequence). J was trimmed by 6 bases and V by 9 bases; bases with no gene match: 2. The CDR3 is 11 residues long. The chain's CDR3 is CANRGSGELFF. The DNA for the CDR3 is TGTGCCAACAGGGGTTCCGGGGAGCTGTTTTTT.

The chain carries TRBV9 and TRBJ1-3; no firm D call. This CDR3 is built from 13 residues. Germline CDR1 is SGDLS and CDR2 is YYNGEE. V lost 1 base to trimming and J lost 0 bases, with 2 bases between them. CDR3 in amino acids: CASSVNSGNTIYF. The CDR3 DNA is TGTGCCAGCAGCGTAAACTCTGGAAACACCATATATTTT. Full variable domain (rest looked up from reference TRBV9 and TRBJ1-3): DSGVTQTPKHLITATGQRVTLRCSPRSGDLSVYWYQQSLDQGLQFLIQYYNGEERAKGNILERFSAQQFPDLHSELNLSSLELGDSALYFCASSVNSGNTIYFGEGSWLTVV.

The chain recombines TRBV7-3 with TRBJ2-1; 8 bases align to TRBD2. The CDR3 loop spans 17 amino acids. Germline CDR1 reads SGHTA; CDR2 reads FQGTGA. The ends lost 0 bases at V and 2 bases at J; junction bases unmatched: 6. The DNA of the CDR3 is TGTGCCAGCAGCTTAACCGGGGGGGCCGGGACCTACAATGAGCAGTTCTTC. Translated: CASSLTGGAGTYNEQFF.

CDR3 sequence: CASSFQSPTGELFF. For the CDR3, the DNA is TGTGCCAGCAGCTTTCAGAGCCCCACCGGGGAGCTGTTTTTT. The rearrangement joins TRBV7-6 to TRBJ2-2; D is unclear. Germline values: CDR1 SGHVS, CDR2 FNYEAQ. Trimming cost V 3 bases and J 4 bases, with 9 bases left between them. The CDR3 runs to 14 residues.

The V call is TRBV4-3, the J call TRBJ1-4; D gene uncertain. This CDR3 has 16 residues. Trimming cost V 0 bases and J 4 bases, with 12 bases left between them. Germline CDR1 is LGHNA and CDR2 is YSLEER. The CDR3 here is CASSQESQAVNEKLFF. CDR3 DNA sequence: TGCGCCAGCAGCCAAGAGTCGCAGGCGGTTAATGAAAAACTGTTTTTT.